This paragraph covers one TCR beta chain sequence. This entry is derived from a study of blood T cell repertoires in COVID-19. Across the whole study: Sources were T cells, B-cell-depleted T cells, or PBMCs; the material itself was cDNA or gDNA.

Seattle's cohort entered during active infection and was followed longitudinally. In germline, CDR1 is KGHSH, CDR2 LQKENI. This CDR3 region has 15 residues. J was trimmed by 5 bases and V by 6 bases; bases with no gene match: 11. Repertoires were generated with immunoSEQ multiplex PCR, while TCRdb's copy carries only in-frame clones and drops some. The sample has 190,000 or so clones; about 85% are singletons. The material sequenced was peripheral blood. This receptor was taken from a man aged 55-75 years with COVID-19, enrolled during active disease. This chain joins TRBV18 and TRBJ2-7, with 9 bases fitting TRBD1. In DNA form, the CDR3 reads TGTGCCAGCTCGCCCCGTAGGACAGGGGACCACGAGCAGTACTTC. It encodes CASSPRRTGDHEQYF.